These T cell receptor beta chains were read from a single sample in a study of early T cells in non-severe SARS-CoV-2 infection. Each CDR3 protein gets one entry after TCRdb re-called the 5' RACE reads with MiXCR. The sample has roughly 30,000 distinct CDR3 sequences; 4.5% are singletons. The sequenced material came from whole blood. The receptors derive from an adult who was a healthcare worker with PCR-confirmed SARS-CoV-2 infection or an uninfected control (not recorded which). Each CDR3 is given with its conserved first and last residue. D genes are given only for firm matches. Only part of the rows carry a size: once, few, many, or a class if the clone is expanded.

>TRBD1|many|TRBV7-9|TRBJ1-2
TGTGCCAGCAGCTTAACGACAGGGTATGGCTACACCTTC
CASSLTTGYGYTF
>TRBD2|few|TRBV29-1|TRBJ2-1
TGCAGCCCTGTTGTGATAGCGGGCAATCAGTTCTCCTACAATGAGCAGTTCTTC
CSPVVIAGNQFSYNEQFF
>TRBD2|many|TRBV20-1|TRBJ2-7
TGCAGTGCTAGTCGGGGCGGGGGCTCCTACGAGCAGTACTTC
CSASRGGGSYEQYF
>NA|many|TRBV6-5|TRBJ2-4
TGTGCCAGCAGTTACCTTGGAGGGGCGGCCAAAAACATTCAGTACTTC
CASSYLGGAAKNIQYF
>NA|many|TRBV14|TRBJ2-5
TGTGCCAGCAGCCAAGGGCACGGCAAGTTCCAAGAGACCCAGTACTTC
CASSQGHGKFQETQYF
>TRBD1|many|TRBV13|TRBJ1-1
TGTGCCAGCAGCTTACAGGGGGGGATCACTGAAGCTTTCTTT
CASSLQGGITEAFF
>NA|few|TRBV7-3|TRBJ2-3
TGTGCCAGCAGCATAGGACTGAACACAGATACGCAGTATTTT
CASSIGLNTDTQYF
>TRBD1|NA|TRBV29-1|TRBJ1-1
TGCAGCGCCGGACAGGGGGCGTTTGAAGCTTTCTTT
CSAGQGAFEAFF
>NA|few|TRBV7-8|TRBJ1-1
TGTGCCAGCAGCTTCAGATTGAACACTGAAGCTTTCTTT
CASSFRLNTEAFF
>NA|many|TRBV5-4|TRBJ2-5
TGTGCCAGCAGCTTCTCGCGGGTCGGAGAGACCCAGTACTTC
CASSFSRVGETQYF